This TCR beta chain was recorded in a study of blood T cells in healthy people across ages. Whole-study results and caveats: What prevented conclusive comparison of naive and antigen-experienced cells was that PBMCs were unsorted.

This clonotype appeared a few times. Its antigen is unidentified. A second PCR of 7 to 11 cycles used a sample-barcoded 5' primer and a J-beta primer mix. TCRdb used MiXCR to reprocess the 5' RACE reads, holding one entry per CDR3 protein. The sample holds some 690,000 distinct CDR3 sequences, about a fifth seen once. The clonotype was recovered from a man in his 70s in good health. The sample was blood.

Written as DNA, the CDR3 is TGTGCCAGCACCGGGACAGGGATGTCTGGGGCCAACGTCCTGACTTTC. It encodes CASTGTGMSGANVLTF. The rearrangement uses TRBV5-5 and TRBJ2-6; 9 bases are a match to TRBD1. From germline, CDR1 is SGHKS and CDR2 YYEKEE (reference sequence). The CDR3 totals 16 residues. With V trimmed by 6 bases and J by 1 base, 5 bases remained unmatched.